This T cell receptor beta chain was sequenced during a study of CD8+CD57+ T cells in acquired aplastic anemia. Whole-study results and caveats: The study found no significant CD8+ Simpson's diversity difference between patients and controls.

CDR3 and TCR beta VDJ profiling relied on a genomic DNA template. TCRdb re-analysed the reads in MiXCR, keeping a single row per CDR3 protein. The sample has 95,000 to 150,000 distinct CDR3 sequences, over 55% seen once. Germline lookup yields CDR1 SGHDT and CDR2 YYEEEE. The V gene lost 2 bases and the J gene lost 6 bases, with 17 bases spanning the gap. This CDR3 comprises 16 residues. In regard to this clonotype: Its cognate antigen is unknown.

Patients who underwent sequencing had shown CD8+CD57+ cell expansion by flow cytometry. Each patient had severe acquired aplastic anemia. Blood samples were obtained from patients who had received no prior therapy. Sample: sorted CD4+, CD8+, or CD8+CD57+ T cells (not recorded which) from PBMCs. The chain is built from TRBV5-6 and TRBJ2-2; the D gene is possibly TRBD2 (5 bases). The clonotype originates from a human donor with aplastic anemia. The CDR3 DNA sequence: TGTGCCAGCAGCTTCTTATGGGATGACGGGGCCGGGGAGCTGTTTTTT. As protein: CASSFLWDDGAGELFF.